This T cell receptor (beta chain) comes out of a study of a mutant IDH1 vaccine in newly diagnosed glioma. Study in general: Investigators started vaccination 4-6 weeks after radiotherapy alone, or with temozolomide cycles. Of the patients given treatment, approximately 60% were male and approximately 38% were female, and a mean age of approximately 37 years was recorded. Earlier treatment was radiotherapy, temozolomide, or both, with most getting both.

Trimming took off 2 bases at V and 4 bases at J, with 9 bases between the two ends. Per the germline V gene, CDR1 is SGDLS and CDR2 is YYNGEE. The CDR3 totals 13 residues. This clone was seen a few times. What it binds is not known. Libraries were prepared by immunoSEQ multiplex PCR; TCRdb keeps only in-frame clonotypes and omits some of them. Found here are under 45,000 clones, roughly four fifths of them singletons; the top ten hold 9.5% to 13%. As to time point: week 5, during vaccination. Vaccine doses each comprised 300 ug of mutant IDH1 20-mer peptide, with topical imiquimod. Donors had new WHO grade 3 or 4 IDH1-mutant, ATRX-lost astrocytomas.

This clonotype was obtained from a man in his fifties or sixties with glioma. The V gene is TRBV9, the J gene TRBJ2-5; possibly TRBD2 for D (6 bases). This specimen was PBMCs, taken from a glioma patient whose treatment included an IDH1 peptide vaccine. CDR3 residues: CASSVAGRETQYF. Written as DNA, the CDR3 is TGTGCCAGCAGCGTGGCGGGGCGAGAGACCCAGTACTTC. Variable domain in full (rest from reference TRBV9 and TRBJ2-5): DSGVTQTPKHLITATGQRVTLRCSPRSGDLSVYWYQQSLDQGLQFLIQYYNGEERAKGNILERFSAQQFPDLHSELNLSSLELGDSALYFCASSVAGRETQYFGPGTRLLVL.